The 24 T cell receptor beta chains below come from one sample, sequenced in a study of immune cell composition in non-small cell lung cancer. TCRdb's table, derived via immunoSEQ multiplex PCR, lists solely in-frame clones and lacks some. Of approximately 2,800 clones in the sample, 78% were seen once. The sequenced sample was lung tumor tissue. These receptors all stem from a human donor with non-small cell lung cancer.

This clone was found once. The chain couples TRBV9 to TRBJ2-2, with 9 bases that match TRBD2. The CDR3 is 18 residues long. Germline V lookup: CDR1 SGDLS, CDR2 YYNGEE. The V and J ends lost 0 bases and 5 bases, in that order; junction bases with no gene match: 11. The CDR3 protein is CASSVENLSGRKTGELFF. The CDR3 DNA follows: TGTGCCAGCAGCGTAGAGAACTTAAGCGGGAGGAAGACCGGGGAGCTGTTTTTT. The whole variable domain, filled in from reference TRBV9 and TRBJ2-2, reads DSGVTQTPKHLITATGQRVTLRCSPRSGDLSVYWYQQSLDQGLQFLIQYYNGEERAKGNILERFSAQQFPDLHSELNLSSLELGDSALYFCASSVENLSGRKTGELFFGEGSRLTVL.

The rearrangement joins TRBV4-1 to TRBJ1-2; 7 bases agree with TRBD1. The J segment lost 6 bases and the V segment lost 4 bases, leaving 14 bases of the junction unmatched. This CDR3 is 16 amino acids long. In germline, CDR1 is MGHRA, CDR2 YSYEKL. The CDR3 is CASSPTGQNLRNGYTF. For the CDR3, the DNA is TGCGCCAGCAGCCCAACGGGACAGAATCTTCGGAATGGCTACACCTTC.

The chain recombines TRBV19 with TRBJ2-7; D perhaps matches TRBD2 (6 bases). Trimming removed 3 bases from V and 2 bases from J, with 11 bases in between. CDR1 is LNHDA and CDR2 is SQIVND in the germline V gene (reference sequence). The CDR3 spans 14 residues. CDR3 protein: CASSITSRTYEQYF. Here the CDR3 DNA reads TGTGCCAGTAGTATTACTAGCCGGACCTACGAGCAGTACTTC.

The J gene is TRBJ2-1, the V gene TRBV6-6, with 11 nucleotides matching TRBD2. J was trimmed by 9 bases and V by 4 bases; bases with no gene match: 8. Germline assignment: CDR1 MNHNY and CDR2 SVGAGI (reference sequence). This CDR3 region has 15 residues. The CDR3 sequence is CASSFPTSGTAEQFF. The DNA of the CDR3 is TGTGCCAGCAGTTTCCCGACTAGCGGGACGGCTGAGCAGTTCTTC.

V usage is TRBV29-1 and J usage is TRBJ2-1; 12 nucleotides agree with TRBD1. Germline CDR1 SQVTM, CDR2 ANQGSEA. The V gene end was trimmed by 7 bases and the J gene end by 7 bases; junction bases not matched to a gene: 11. There are 15 residues in the CDR3. CDR3 region: CSAPGQGAMWNEQFF. CDR3 DNA sequence: TGCAGCGCTCCGGGACAGGGGGCGATGTGGAATGAGCAGTTCTTC.

The chain couples TRBV6-5 to TRBJ1-1; maybe TRBD1 (6 bases). The germline V and J ends were trimmed by 5 bases and 5 bases, with 15 bases remaining between them. Per the germline V gene, CDR1 is MNHEY and CDR2 is SVGAGI. There are 14 residues in the CDR3. As DNA, the CDR3 is TGTGCCAGCAGTCGAACAGGGACGGGGACTGAAGCTTTCTTT. Translation gives CASSRTGTGTEAFF.

This chain connects TRBV9 to TRBJ2-7; possible D gene TRBD1, 5 bases. V lost 3 bases and J lost 6, with 13 bases in between. Germline-derived CDR1 and CDR2 are SGDLS and YYNGEE. CDR3 length: 13 amino acids. The CDR3 nucleotides are TGTGCCAGCAGCGCTCAGTCAGGGTCCGAGCAGTACTTC. Translation gives CASSAQSGSEQYF.

About this clone itself: The junction shows a germline mismatch at one end, possibly a read error. The V and J genes are TRBV7-7 and TRBJ2-1, with a possible D match to TRBD2 (6 bases). Germline V lookup: CDR1 SSHAT, CDR2 FNYEAQ (reference sequence). This CDR3 comprises 14 residues. The CDR3 sequence is CASSPGGSYNEQFF. Here the CDR3 DNA reads TGTGCTAGCAGCCCTGGGGGGAGTTACAATGAGCAGTTCTTC.

The genes are TRBV5-1 and TRBJ1-1; tentatively, D is TRBD1 (6 bases). There are 15 residues in the CDR3. Germline V gives CDR1 SGHRS, CDR2 YFSETQ. V was cut by 0 bases and J by 1 base, with 10 bases left in between. The CDR3 DNA reads as TGCGCCAGCAGCTTGGGTCCGACAGGGAACACTGAAGCTTTCTTT. Translation gives CASSLGPTGNTEAFF.

This clone counts as large. The chain is built from TRBV5-1 and TRBJ2-6, with D hard to call. CDR1 is SGHRS, CDR2 YFSETQ, per germline. The ends were cut back, 0 bases at V and 0 bases at J, with 10 bases in the middle. The length of the CDR3 is 17 residues. The CDR3: CASSLGPFGSGANVLTF. The CDR3 DNA reads as TGCGCCAGCAGCTTGGGTCCATTCGGCTCTGGGGCCAACGTCCTGACTTTC.

The chain combines TRBV19 with TRBJ2-3; D gene uncertain. The length of the CDR3 is 12 residues. Germline loops: CDR1 LNHDA, CDR2 SQIVND (reference sequence). V was shortened by 6 bases and J by 5 bases, with 9 bases between the two germline ends. CDR3 in amino acids: CASSPSRDTQYF. For the CDR3, the DNA is TGTGCCAGTAGCCCTAGTAGAGATACGCAGTATTTT.

This sequence joins TRBV6-5 and TRBJ1-6; TRBD1 might be the D (6 bases). The length of the CDR3 is 15 residues. With 2 bases removed from V and 7 bases from J, the gap between germline ends came to 12 bases. Per germline, CDR1 MNHEY and CDR2 SVGAGI. The CDR3 is CASSYTTGSNSPLHF. In nucleotides, the CDR3 is TGTGCCAGCAGTTACACAACAGGGTCCAATTCACCCCTCCACTTT.

This chain links TRBV20-1 with TRBJ2-1; D perhaps matches TRBD2 (5 bases). This CDR3 has 11 amino acids. From germline, CDR1 is DFQATT and CDR2 SNEGSKA (reference sequence). The V gene lost 7 bases and the J gene lost 5 bases, with 9 bases spanning the gap. CDR3 bases: TGCAGTGGGCGGCGGGACAATGAGCAGTTCTTC. Protein: CSGRRDNEQFF.

This rearrangement joins TRBV27 to TRBJ2-1; 14 bases are shared with TRBD2. J was trimmed by 8 bases and V by 0 bases; bases with no gene match: 9. Germline CDR1 reads MNHEY; CDR2 reads SMNVEV (reference sequence). The CDR3 length is 18 residues. The DNA for the CDR3 is TGTGCCAGCAGTTTATCGGTCCTGGGACTAGCGGGAGCCTATGAGCAGTTCTTC. Its translation: CASSLSVLGLAGAYEQFF.

The CDR3 DNA is TGCGCCAGCAGCCCGGGTTCTAGCCCCACAGATACGCAGTATTTT. It yields the protein CASSPGSSPTDTQYF. The chain has TRBV5-1 and TRBJ2-3; possible D gene TRBD2, 5 bases. Deletions cut 4 bases from V and 2 bases from J, with 14 bases between. This CDR3 region has 15 residues. Germline CDR1 reads SGHRS; CDR2 reads YFSETQ.

The rearrangement joins TRBV11-3 to TRBJ2-3, with 11 nucleotides matching TRBD2. Germline CDR1 reads SGHNT; CDR2 reads YENEEA. CDR3 length: 15 amino acids. With V trimmed by 5 bases and J by 2 bases, 3 bases remained unmatched. The CDR3 loop is CASSPTSGITDTQYF. CDR3 bases: TGTGCCAGCAGCCCGACTAGCGGGATCACAGATACGCAGTATTTT.

The CDR3 reads CASSLPAGASRGTDTQYF. CDR3 nucleotides: TGTGCCAGCAGCTTACCCGCGGGAGCTTCTCGAGGGACAGATACGCAGTATTTT. The rearrangement links TRBV7-2 to TRBJ2-3; 7 bases agree with TRBD2. Germline CDR1 SGHTA, CDR2 FQGNSA. The CDR3 has 18 amino acids. The V segment lost 2 bases and the J segment 3 bases; nucleotides outside the gene matches: 14.

This clone has just a few counts. The J gene is TRBJ2-4, the V gene TRBV6-1; D is possibly TRBD2 (5 bases). Germline V gene data show CDR1 as MNHNS and CDR2 as SASEGT. This CDR3 has 15 residues. V was pared by 6 bases and J by 6 bases, with 18 bases between. CDR3 sequence (DNA): TGTGCCAGCAGCTCCCCGGGGAGCCTTCTAAACATTCAGTACTTC. This codes for CASSSPGSLLNIQYF.

The chain has TRBV7-9 and TRBJ2-7; 9 nucleotides line up with TRBD1. The CDR3 runs to 13 residues. Germline V lookup: CDR1 SEHNR, CDR2 FQNEAQ (reference sequence). V trimming: 5 bases; J trimming: 5 bases; junction bases outside the gene matches: 4. The CDR3 loop is CASSRTGEHEQYF. CDR3 DNA: TGTGCCAGCAGCCGGACAGGGGAGCACGAGCAGTACTTC.

This CDR3 reads CASRPGQGMTGELFF. CDR3 in DNA: TGTGCCAGCAGACCCGGACAGGGAATGACCGGGGAGCTGTTTTTT. The chain links TRBV6-5 to TRBJ2-2; 8 bases align to TRBD1. Germline loops: CDR1 MNHEY, CDR2 SVGAGI. The CDR3 loop spans 15 amino acids. V lost 6 bases to trimming and J lost 5 bases; unmatched junction nucleotides: 8.

The CDR3 nucleotides are TGTGCCTGGAGTGTACTATCAAGCCCCAAAAGCACAGATACGCAGTATTTT. Its protein product is CAWSVLSSPKSTDTQYF. The chain has TRBV30 and TRBJ2-3; no reliable D call. The V and J ends lost 0 bases and 0 bases respectively, with 16 bases between them. Looked up from germline, CDR1 is GTSNPN and CDR2 is SVGIG (reference sequence). The CDR3 has 17 amino acids.

The rearrangement uses TRBV6-5 and TRBJ1-2; 10 nucleotides agree with TRBD1. The germline V gene has CDR1 MNHEY and CDR2 SVGAGI. V lost 2 bases to trimming and J lost 8 bases; unmatched junction nucleotides: 5. The length of the CDR3 is 14 residues. DNA for the CDR3: TGTGCCAGCAGTTACCAAGGGACAGGGGACGGCTACACCTTC. Protein: CASSYQGTGDGYTF.

The rearrangement uses TRBV18 and TRBJ2-3; maybe TRBD2 (6 bases). Germline V gives CDR1 KGHSH, CDR2 LQKENI. Deletions cut 3 bases from V and 1 base from J, with 11 bases between. CDR3 length: 15 residues. The CDR3, as DNA: TGTGCCAGCTCACCGCCGGGAGCCCGCACAGATACGCAGTATTTT. Amino acids: CASSPPGARTDTQYF.

This clone showed up just a few times. The chain recombines TRBV7-9 with TRBJ2-5; TRBD2 matches 10 bases. This CDR3 region has 14 residues. CDR1 is SEHNR, CDR2 FQNEAQ, per germline (reference sequence). Trimming at V came to 5 bases and at J to 2 bases, leaving 2 bases not matched to a gene. The CDR3 DNA reads as TGTGCCAGCAGCCGGACTAGCGGACAAGAGACCCAGTACTTC. Translation gives CASSRTSGQETQYF.